The rows below give T cell receptor beta chains drawn from one sample of a study of monozygotic twins with inflammatory bowel disease. No DNA is given; TCRdb re-called the 5' RACE reads and lists each CDR3 protein once. The sample's table shows about 160,000 distinct CDR3 sequences. Sequenced sample: blood. The receptors here all came from a human donor with ulcerative colitis or Crohn's disease, or a healthy co-twin of an affected twin (not recorded which). The CDR3 runs from the conserved cysteine through the conserved F or W.

>TRBV23-1|14|TRBJ2-7
CASSQRRVSYEQYF
>TRBV10-3|14|TRBJ2-5
CAISESPGPETQYF
>TRBV20-1|16|TRBJ2-5
CSATAFQRGYQETQYF
>TRBV5-1|14|TRBJ2-5
CASRPGTAQETQYF
>TRBV12-3/TRBV12-4|13|TRBJ1-5
CASSFGVPEPQHF
>TRBV28|14|TRBJ2-1
CASSFQGAYNEQFF
>TRBV7-8|15|TRBJ2-7
CASSDRQGAAYEQYF
>TRBV18|14|TRBJ2-1
CASSPQGGNNEQFF
>TRBV5-1|15|TRBJ2-3
CASSLVERQTDTQYF
>TRBV2|15|TRBJ2-2
CASRWTSGNTGELFF
>TRBV5-1|14|TRBJ2-2
CASSGYSGPGELFF
>TRBV6-1|14|TRBJ1-3
CASRGGGSGNTIYF
>TRBV4-1|18|TRBJ1-6
CASSPSGPQGSYNSPLHF
>TRBV6-1|15|TRBJ1-2
CASSQRGAANYGYTF
>TRBV5-1|16|TRBJ1-1
CASSLALVGRNTEAFF
>TRBV3-1|13|TRBJ2-3
CASSLGGRDTQYF
>TRBV7-2|13|TRBJ2-3
CASSSPSRGTQYF
>TRBV24-1|15|TRBJ2-1
CATKAGGGSYNEQFF
>TRBV20-1|13|TRBJ1-4
CSARITQNEKLFF
>TRBV5-5|18|TRBJ2-6
CASSSSGTGPSGANVLTF
>TRBV24-1|19|TRBJ2-1
CATSDSGTSGRANYNEQFF
>TRBV11-2|15|TRBJ1-1
CASSLVLGPYTEAFF
>TRBV29-1|12|TRBJ2-1
CSVGPIYNEQFF
>TRBV7-2|14|TRBJ1-1
CASSLAREVTEAFF
>TRBV6-6|14|TRBJ2-2
CASIRDSAPGELFF
>TRBV6-5|15|TRBJ1-1
CASSYGTGVNTEAFF
>TRBV15|14|TRBJ2-3
CATSTKGSTDTQYF
>TRBV5-4|16|TRBJ2-6
CASSLDPGSGANVLTF
>TRBV19|13|TRBJ1-5
CASSRDGSAPQHF
>TRBV2|14|TRBJ2-2
CASRKDMGTGELFF
>TRBV28|11|TRBJ1-2
CASRPDYGYTF
>TRBV20-1|13|TRBJ2-1
CSARGDFYNEQFF
>TRBV6-5|13|TRBJ2-7
CASRPLKIYEQYF
>TRBV27|14|TRBJ1-2
CASSLGQGRGGYTF
>TRBV18|15|TRBJ2-2
CASSPLGSRAGELFF
>TRBV7-8|15|TRBJ2-7
CASSSSGTRIYEQYF
>TRBV10-2|14|TRBJ1-5
CASLSGTGKQPQHF
>TRBV5-1|15|TRBJ2-2
CASSLVRGTTGELFF
>TRBV6-5|16|TRBJ1-6
CASSYLSGTFFSPLHF
>TRBV7-2|15|TRBJ2-7
CASSLEGGPAYEQYF
>TRBV6-1|15|TRBJ1-5
CASRTTGVLDQPQHF